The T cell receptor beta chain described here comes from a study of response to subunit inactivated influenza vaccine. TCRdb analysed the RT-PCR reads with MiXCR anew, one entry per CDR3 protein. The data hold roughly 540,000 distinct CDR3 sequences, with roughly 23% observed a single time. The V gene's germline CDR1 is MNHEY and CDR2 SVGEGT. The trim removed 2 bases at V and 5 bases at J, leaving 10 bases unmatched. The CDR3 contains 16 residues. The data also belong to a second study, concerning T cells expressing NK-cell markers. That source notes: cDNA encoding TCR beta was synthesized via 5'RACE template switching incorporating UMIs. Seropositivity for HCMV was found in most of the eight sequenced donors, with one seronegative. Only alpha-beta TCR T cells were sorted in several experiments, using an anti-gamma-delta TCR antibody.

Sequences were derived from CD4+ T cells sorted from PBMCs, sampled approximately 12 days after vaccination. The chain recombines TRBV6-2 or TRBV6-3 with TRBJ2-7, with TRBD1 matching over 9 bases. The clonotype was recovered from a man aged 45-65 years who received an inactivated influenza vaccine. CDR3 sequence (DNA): TGTGCCAGCAGTTACACCTCCGGGACAGGGAACCACGAGCAGTACTTC. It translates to CASSYTSGTGNHEQYF.